These 21 T cell receptor beta chains were sequenced from one sample in a study of T cell changes during pregnancy in multiple sclerosis. The method was immunoSEQ multiplex PCR; TCRdb's version includes in-frame clones alone and lacks a portion of them. The sample holds some 94,000 clones, roughly 90% seen once. The source material was peripheral blood, sampled in the first trimester of pregnancy. The receptors come from a female donor with multiple sclerosis, enrolled in a pregnancy study.

The V call is TRBV28, the J call TRBJ1-1; D is undetermined. The V and J ends lost 5 bases and 3 bases respectively, with 10 bases between them. Germline CDR1 and CDR2: MDHEN and SYDVKM. The CDR3 is 13 amino acids. This chain's CDR3 is CASSQQWYTEAFF. The CDR3 DNA follows: TGTGCCAGCAGTCAACAATGGTACACTGAAGCTTTCTTT.

The chain couples TRBV2 to TRBJ1-2; unclear D gene. The germline V and J ends were trimmed by 11 bases and 10 bases, with 17 bases remaining between them. This CDR3 has 11 residues. In germline, CDR1 is SNHLY, CDR2 FYNNEI. CDR3 in DNA: TGTGCCCTGGGCAGGCAGGCTACCTACACCTTC. Residues: CALGRQATYTF.

CDR3 nucleotides: TGTGCCAGCAGTGGGGAGGGGATGGTGACTGAAGCTTTCTTT. Its translation is CASSGEGMVTEAFF. The gene calls are TRBV2 and TRBJ1-1; D might be TRBD1 (5 bases). Germline V gene data show CDR1 as SNHLY and CDR2 as FYNNEI. The CDR3 extends over 14 amino acids. V was pared by 4 bases and J by 5 bases, with 14 bases between.

This clone showed up just once. DNA for the CDR3: TGTGCCAGCAGTCAGAACACTGAAGCTTTCTTT. Protein product: CASSQNTEAFF. The chain links TRBV27 to TRBJ1-1; D not certain. V was shortened by 5 bases and J by 1 base, with 2 bases between the two germline ends. Germline values: CDR1 MNHEY, CDR2 SMNVEV (reference sequence). The CDR3 extends over 11 amino acids.

To note about this clone: In the same sample, other DNA sequences code for this CDR3. The gene calls are TRBV29-1 and TRBJ2-7; 8 bases are a match to TRBD1. This CDR3 has 11 amino acids. Germline V gene data show CDR1 as SQVTM and CDR2 as ANQGSEA. Losses at the gene ends were 7 bases for V and 2 bases for J; bases not matched to a gene: 1. The CDR3 protein is CSGTGTYEQYF. The CDR3 region has the DNA TGCAGCGGGACAGGGACCTACGAGCAGTACTTC.

The gene calls are TRBV28 and TRBJ1-5, with D possibly matching TRBD1 (6 bases). Per germline, CDR1 MDHEN and CDR2 SYDVKM. The V gene lost 5 bases and the J gene lost 0 bases, with 11 bases spanning the gap. The CDR3 totals 15 residues. CDR3 residues: CASSIGTTSNQPQHF. The CDR3 region has the DNA TGTGCCAGCAGTATAGGGACAACTAGCAATCAGCCCCAGCATTTT. Full variable domain (remainder filled in from reference TRBV28 and TRBJ1-5): DVKVTQSSRYLVKRTGEKVFLECVQDMDHENMFWYRQDPGLGLRLIYFSYDVKMKEKGDIPEGYSVSREKKERFSLILESASTNQTSMYLCASSIGTTSNQPQHFGDGTRLSIL.

This chain links TRBV30 with TRBJ2-7; the match to TRBD1 covers 10 bases. Germline V gene data show CDR1 as GTSNPN and CDR2 as SVGIG (reference sequence). J was trimmed by 5 bases and V by 0 bases; bases with no gene match: 10. This CDR3 region has 16 residues. The CDR3 DNA sequence: TGTGCCTGGAGTGTCGGGACAGGGGAATATGTCCACGAGCAGTACTTC. Translating gives CAWSVGTGEYVHEQYF.

This rearrangement joins TRBV4-1 to TRBJ1-5, with D perhaps matching TRBD1 (6 bases). Germline assignment: CDR1 MGHRA and CDR2 YSYEKL. V was shortened by 0 bases and J by 5 bases, with 14 bases between the two germline ends. This CDR3 spans 16 amino acids. The CDR3 loop reads CASSQDKTGMHQPQHF. CDR3 sequence (DNA): TGCGCCAGCAGCCAAGACAAAACAGGGATGCATCAGCCCCAGCATTTT.

The chain employs TRBV5-6 and TRBJ2-7; D call uncertain. The V end lost 0 bases, the J end lost 1 base, and 5 bases lay between the germline ends. The CDR3 runs to 13 residues. The V gene's germline CDR1 is SGHDT and CDR2 YYEEEE. The CDR3 DNA follows: TGTGCCAGCAGCTTGGGGCAGTCCTACGAGCAGTACTTC. Residues: CASSLGQSYEQYF. Looking up the rest from reference TRBV5-6 and TRBJ2-7 gives the full variable domain: DAGVTQSPTHLIKTRGQQVTLRCSPKSGHDTVSWYQQALGQGPQFIFQYYEEEERQRGNFPDRFSGHQFPNYSSELNVNALLLGDSALYLCASSLGQSYEQYFGPGTRLTVT.

V is TRBV19 and J is TRBJ2-2, with TRBD2 identical over 7 bases. Germline V gene data show CDR1 as LNHDA and CDR2 as SQIVND (reference sequence). The CDR3 totals 16 residues. V dropped 5 bases and J dropped 6; count of bases not matched to a gene: 12. The CDR3 sequence is CASSDDWAGEAGELFF. The CDR3 nucleotides read TGTGCCAGTAGTGACGACTGGGCGGGAGAGGCCGGGGAGCTGTTTTTT.

The genes are TRBV19 and TRBJ2-7; weak D call: TRBD2 (6 bases). The CDR3 extends over 16 amino acids. Germline-derived CDR1 and CDR2 are LNHDA and SQIVND (reference sequence). V lost 5 bases and J 5 bases, leaving 22 bases between the germline ends. The CDR3 nucleotides read TGTGCCAGTAGTTCCATTGCGACTAGGCGGCACGACGAGCAGTACTTC. Its translation is CASSSIATRRHDEQYF.

The chain is built from TRBV11-2 and TRBJ2-3, with 9 bases lining up with TRBD2. The germline gives CDR1 SGHAT, CDR2 FQNNGV. J was trimmed by 2 bases and V by 5 bases; bases with no gene match: 8. This CDR3 spans 16 amino acids. CDR3 loop: CASSTRPGLATDTQYF. CDR3 nucleotides: TGTGCCAGCAGCACTAGACCGGGACTAGCCACAGATACGCAGTATTTT.

V gene TRBV4-1 combines with J gene TRBJ2-1, with 7 nucleotides matching TRBD2. The CDR3 loop spans 17 amino acids. Trimming cost V 0 bases and J 3 bases; bases outside gene matches: 8. The germline gives CDR1 MGHRA, CDR2 YSYEKL. The CDR3 region is CASSQDRGGSIYNEQFF. In nucleotides, the CDR3 is TGCGCCAGCAGCCAAGATCGGGGCGGGAGTATCTACAATGAGCAGTTCTTC.

V gene TRBV19 combines with J gene TRBJ2-7; 7 bases map to TRBD1. CDR3 length: 15 amino acids. With 6 bases clipped from V and 1 base from J, the junction kept 9 bases outside the gene matches. Germline CDR1 reads LNHDA; CDR2 reads SQIVND (reference sequence). CDR3 bases: TGTGCCAGTAGGTCCGGGACAGAGAAGTCCTACGAGCAGTACTTC. This translates into CASRSGTEKSYEQYF.

The chain recombines TRBV29-1 with TRBJ1-2; 7 positions match TRBD1. Germline CDR1 reads SQVTM; CDR2 reads ANQGSEA. J gave up 8 bases and V 4 bases, and 7 bases lay outside the gene matches. The CDR3 runs 12 residues. CDR3 protein: CSVVEGAQGYTF. In DNA, the CDR3 is TGCAGCGTTGTTGAGGGGGCGCAAGGCTACACCTTC.

This chain links TRBV12-5 with TRBJ2-1; D might be TRBD2 (6 bases). Germline V gene lookup returns CDR1 LGHNT and CDR2 FRNRAP. Trimming left V 5 bases short and J 5 bases short, with 10 bases between. The CDR3 has 13 residues. The CDR3 DNA reads as TGTGCTAGTGGTGTGGGACTTCACAATGAGCAGTTCTTC. Its protein is CASGVGLHNEQFF.

This clone came up a few times. This rearrangement joins TRBV4-1 to TRBJ1-2; 10 bases are a match to TRBD1. The CDR3 contains 14 residues. Germline lookup yields CDR1 MGHRA and CDR2 YSYEKL. V was clipped by 3 bases and J by 5 bases; unmatched bases: 3. CDR3: CASSHPGQGYGYTF. The CDR3 region has the DNA TGCGCCAGCAGCCACCCGGGACAGGGGTATGGCTACACCTTC.

The gene calls are TRBV29-1 and TRBJ2-6, with 7 bases lining up with TRBD1. Per the germline V gene, CDR1 is SQVTM and CDR2 is ANQGSEA. V was pared by 3 bases and J by 4 bases, with 0 bases of the junction left unmatched. The CDR3 has 13 residues. The CDR3 loop reads CSVEGQGANVLTF. DNA for the CDR3: TGCAGCGTTGAGGGACAGGGGGCCAACGTCCTGACTTTC.

The chain employs TRBV30 and TRBJ2-1; TRBD2 matches 15 bases. The germline gives CDR1 GTSNPN, CDR2 SVGIG (reference sequence). The CDR3 spans 19 residues. J was trimmed by 5 bases and V by 2 bases; bases with no gene match: 13. As DNA, the CDR3 is TGTGCCTGGAGTATGGGACTAGCGGGAGGCGGACCCAAGGACAATGAGCAGTTCTTC. Its translation: CAWSMGLAGGGPKDNEQFF. Using reference TRBV30 and TRBJ2-1 for the parts outside the CDR3, the full variable domain is SQTIHQWPATLVQPVGSPLSLECTVEGTSNPNLYWYRQAAGRGLQLLFYSVGIGQISSEVPQNLSASRPQDRQFILSSKKLLLSDSGFYLCAWSMGLAGGGPKDNEQFFGPGTRLTVL.

The CDR3 region has the DNA TGTGCCAGCAGCTTAGCAGGGGCCGGGGAGCTGTTTTTT. It is translated as CASSLAGAGELFF. The chain carries TRBV7-9 and TRBJ2-2; possible D gene TRBD1, 5 bases. This CDR3 region has 13 residues. Germline CDR1 reads SEHNR; CDR2 reads FQNEAQ (reference sequence). V dropped 0 bases and J dropped 6 bases, with 5 bases sitting between them.

This chain uses TRBV28 with TRBJ1-2; TRBD1 matches 9 bases. V lost 3 bases, J lost 8 bases, and 7 bases stayed unmatched. The germline V gene has CDR1 MDHEN and CDR2 SYDVKM. The CDR3 is made up of 14 amino acids. The CDR3: CASSFDRGMTGYTF. In DNA form, the CDR3 reads TGTGCCAGCAGTTTCGACAGGGGGATGACGGGCTACACCTTC.